This TCR beta chain came from a study of blood T cell repertoires in COVID-19. The overall study: The origin of the acute and convalescent COVID-19 samples was the United States, Italy and Spain. T cells, B-cell-depleted T cells, or PBMCs supplied cDNA or gDNA.

The V end was cut by 2 bases, the J end by 9 bases, with 11 bases between. Germline CDR1 ENHRY, CDR2 SYGVKD. The CDR3 has 14 amino acids. As handled by the study authors: Amplification of reference gene primers provided the estimated nucleated cell counts. Sequenced by immunoSEQ multiplex PCR; TCRdb stores in-frame clones only, minus some. Clonal size and the V and J genes are those of that table, whereas D and trimming came from the DNA. The sample records more than 200,000 clones, 80% to 90% being singletons. The sample comprised peripheral blood. The V and J genes are TRBV10-3 and TRBJ1-6; the D is unclear. The TCR was taken from a man aged 35-49 years with acute or convalescent COVID-19. This CDR3 is CAISETDSSSPLHF. The CDR3 DNA follows: TGTGCCATCAGTGAGACGGACTCGAGTTCACCCCTCCACTTT.